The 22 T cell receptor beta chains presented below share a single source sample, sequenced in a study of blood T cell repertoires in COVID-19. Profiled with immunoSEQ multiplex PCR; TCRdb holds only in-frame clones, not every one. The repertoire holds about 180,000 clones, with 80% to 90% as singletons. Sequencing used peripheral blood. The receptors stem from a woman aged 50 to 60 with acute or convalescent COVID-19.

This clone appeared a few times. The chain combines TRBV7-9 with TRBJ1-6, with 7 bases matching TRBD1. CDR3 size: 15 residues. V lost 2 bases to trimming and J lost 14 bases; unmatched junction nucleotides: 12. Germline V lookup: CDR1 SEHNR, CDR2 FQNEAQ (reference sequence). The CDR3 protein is CASSLSGQAAGALHF. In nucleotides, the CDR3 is TGTGCCAGCAGCTTATCAGGACAGGCTGCCGGGGCCCTCCACTTT. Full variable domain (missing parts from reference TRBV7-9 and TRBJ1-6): DTGVSQNPRHKITKRGQNVTFRCDPISEHNRLYWYRQTLGQGPEFLTYFQNEAQLEKSRLLSDRFSAERPKGSFSTLEIQRTEQGDSAMYLCASSLSGQAAGALHFGNGTRLTVT.

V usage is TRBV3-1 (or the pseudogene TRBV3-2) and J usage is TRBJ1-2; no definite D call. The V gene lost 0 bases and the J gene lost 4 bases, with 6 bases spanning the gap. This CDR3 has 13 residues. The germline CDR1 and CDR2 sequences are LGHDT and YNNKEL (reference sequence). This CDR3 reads CASSQETSYGYTF. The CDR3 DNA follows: TGTGCCAGCAGCCAAGAAACAAGCTATGGCTACACCTTC.

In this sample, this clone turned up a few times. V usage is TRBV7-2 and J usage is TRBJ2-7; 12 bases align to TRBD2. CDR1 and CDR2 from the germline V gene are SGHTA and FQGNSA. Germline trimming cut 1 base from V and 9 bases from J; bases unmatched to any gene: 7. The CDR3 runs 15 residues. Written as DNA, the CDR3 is TGTGCCAGCAGCTTAGAGACTAGCGGGAGCCCTCGGCAGTACTTC. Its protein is CASSLETSGSPRQYF.

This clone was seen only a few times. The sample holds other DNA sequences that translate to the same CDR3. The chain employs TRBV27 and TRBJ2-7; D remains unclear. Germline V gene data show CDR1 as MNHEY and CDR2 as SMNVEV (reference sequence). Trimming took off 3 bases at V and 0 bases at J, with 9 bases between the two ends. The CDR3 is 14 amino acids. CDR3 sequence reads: CASSLVGSSYEQYF. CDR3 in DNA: TGTGCCAGCAGTTTGGTGGGCAGCTCCTACGAGCAGTACTTC.

In DNA form, the CDR3 reads TGTGCCATCATGGAGACTAGCGGGGGGGGAAATGAGCAGTTCTTC. This translates into CAIMETSGGGNEQFF. The chain is built from TRBV10-3 and TRBJ2-1, with 14 bases matching TRBD2. The V and J ends lost 7 bases and 7 bases, in that order; junction bases with no gene match: 6. Germline V lookup: CDR1 ENHRY, CDR2 SYGVKD. This CDR3 is built from 15 residues.

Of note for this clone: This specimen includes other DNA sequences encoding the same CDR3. The CDR3 DNA follows: TGTGCCAGCAGCTTGGGGACAGGGCGAGAGACCCAGTACTTC. This encodes CASSLGTGRETQYF. This chain links TRBV7-2 with TRBJ2-5, with TRBD1 matching over 9 bases. Germline assignment: CDR1 SGHTA and CDR2 FQGNSA. CDR3 size: 14 residues. V gave up 3 bases and J gave up 4 bases; unmatched junction bases: 3.

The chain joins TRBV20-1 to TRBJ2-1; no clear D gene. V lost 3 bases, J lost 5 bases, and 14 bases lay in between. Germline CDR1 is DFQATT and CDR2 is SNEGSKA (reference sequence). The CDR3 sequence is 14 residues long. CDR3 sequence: CSASKGGLNNEQFF. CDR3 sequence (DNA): TGCAGTGCTAGTAAAGGCGGATTAAACAATGAGCAGTTCTTC.

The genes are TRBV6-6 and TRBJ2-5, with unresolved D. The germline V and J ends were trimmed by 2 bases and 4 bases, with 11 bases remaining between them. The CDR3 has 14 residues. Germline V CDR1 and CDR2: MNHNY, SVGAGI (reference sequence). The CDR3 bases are TGTGCCAGCAGTTACCCCGGGTTGGGAGAGACCCAGTACTTC. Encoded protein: CASSYPGLGETQYF.

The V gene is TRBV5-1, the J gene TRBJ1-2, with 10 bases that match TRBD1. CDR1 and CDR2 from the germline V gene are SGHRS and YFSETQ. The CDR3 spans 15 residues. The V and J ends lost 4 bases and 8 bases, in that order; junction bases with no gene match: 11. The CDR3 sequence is CASSTPGQGFIGYTF. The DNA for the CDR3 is TGCGCCAGCAGCACCCCGGGACAGGGGTTTATAGGCTACACCTTC.

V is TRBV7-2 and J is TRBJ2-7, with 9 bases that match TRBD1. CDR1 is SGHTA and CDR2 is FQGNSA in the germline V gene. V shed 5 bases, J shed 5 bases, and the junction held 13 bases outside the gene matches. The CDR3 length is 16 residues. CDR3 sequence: CASSPPRGTGRHEQYF. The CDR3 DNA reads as TGTGCCAGCAGCCCACCCCGCGGGACAGGGAGGCACGAGCAGTACTTC.

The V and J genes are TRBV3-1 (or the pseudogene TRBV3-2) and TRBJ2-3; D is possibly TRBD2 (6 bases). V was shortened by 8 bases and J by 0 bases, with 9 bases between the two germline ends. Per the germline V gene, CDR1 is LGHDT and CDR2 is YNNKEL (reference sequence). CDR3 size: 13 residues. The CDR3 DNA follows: TGTGCCAGCCGTGCGGGGAGCACAGATACGCAGTATTTT. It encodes CASRAGSTDTQYF.

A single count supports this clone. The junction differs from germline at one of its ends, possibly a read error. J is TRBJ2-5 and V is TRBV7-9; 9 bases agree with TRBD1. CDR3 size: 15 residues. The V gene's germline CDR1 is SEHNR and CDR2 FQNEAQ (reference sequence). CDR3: CASGLTGGSLETQYF. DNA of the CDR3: TGTGCCAGCGGCTTGACAGGGGGAAGTCTAGAGACCCAGTACTTC.

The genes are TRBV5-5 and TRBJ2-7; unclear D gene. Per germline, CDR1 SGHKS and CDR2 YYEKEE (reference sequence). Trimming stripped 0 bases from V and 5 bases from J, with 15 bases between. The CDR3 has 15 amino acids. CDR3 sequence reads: CASSLELWANDEQYF. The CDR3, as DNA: TGTGCCAGCAGCTTGGAACTGTGGGCAAACGACGAGCAGTACTTC. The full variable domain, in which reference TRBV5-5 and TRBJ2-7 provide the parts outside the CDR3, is DAGVTQSPTHLIKTRGQQVTLRCSPISGHKSVSWYQQVLGQGPQFIFQYYEKEERGRGNFPDRFSARQFPNYSSELNVNALLLGDSALYLCASSLELWANDEQYFGPGTRLTVT.

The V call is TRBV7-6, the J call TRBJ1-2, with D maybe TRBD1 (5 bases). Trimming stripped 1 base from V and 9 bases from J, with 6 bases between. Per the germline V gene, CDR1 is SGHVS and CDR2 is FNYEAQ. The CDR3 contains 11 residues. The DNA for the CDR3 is TGTGCCAGCAGCTTAGGGACACGCTACACCTTC. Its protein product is CASSLGTRYTF.

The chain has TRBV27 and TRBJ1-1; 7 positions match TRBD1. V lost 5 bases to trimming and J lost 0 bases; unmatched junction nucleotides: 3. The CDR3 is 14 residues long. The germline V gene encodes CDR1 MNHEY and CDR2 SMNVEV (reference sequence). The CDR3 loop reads CASSRGTVNTEAFF. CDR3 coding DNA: TGTGCCAGCAGTCGGGGGACAGTGAACACTGAAGCTTTCTTT.

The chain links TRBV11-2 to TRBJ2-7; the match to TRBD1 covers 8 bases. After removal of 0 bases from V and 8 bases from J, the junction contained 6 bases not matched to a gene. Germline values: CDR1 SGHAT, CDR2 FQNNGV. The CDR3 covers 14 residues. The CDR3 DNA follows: TGTGCCAGCAGCTTAGATGGGGGACAGGATAAGCAGTACTTC. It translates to CASSLDGGQDKQYF.

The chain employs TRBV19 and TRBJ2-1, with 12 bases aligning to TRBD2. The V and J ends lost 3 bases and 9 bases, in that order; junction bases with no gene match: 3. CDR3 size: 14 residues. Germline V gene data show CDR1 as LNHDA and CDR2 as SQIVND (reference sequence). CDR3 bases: TGTGCCAGTAGTATGGCTAGCGGGAGGGGTGAGCAGTTCTTC. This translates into CASSMASGRGEQFF.

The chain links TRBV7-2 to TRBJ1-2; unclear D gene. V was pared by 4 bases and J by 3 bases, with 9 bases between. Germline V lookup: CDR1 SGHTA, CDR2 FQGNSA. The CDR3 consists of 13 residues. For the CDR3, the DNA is TGTGCCAGCAGCTCCCGGGTGGACTATGGCTACACCTTC. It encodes CASSSRVDYGYTF.

The chain's CDR3 is CAWSVSTDTQYF. CDR3 sequence (DNA): TGTGCCTGGAGCGTCAGCACAGATACGCAGTATTTT. The V call is TRBV30, the J call TRBJ2-3; D is uncertain. The germline V gene encodes CDR1 GTSNPN and CDR2 SVGIG (reference sequence). V lost 3 bases, J lost 0 bases, and 4 bases lay in between. This CDR3 is 12 amino acids long.

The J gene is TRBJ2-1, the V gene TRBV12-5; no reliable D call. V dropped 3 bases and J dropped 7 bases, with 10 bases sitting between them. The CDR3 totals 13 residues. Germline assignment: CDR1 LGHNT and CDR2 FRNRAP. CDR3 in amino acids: CASGFDLTNEQFF. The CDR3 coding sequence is TGTGCTAGTGGTTTCGATTTAACAAATGAGCAGTTCTTC.

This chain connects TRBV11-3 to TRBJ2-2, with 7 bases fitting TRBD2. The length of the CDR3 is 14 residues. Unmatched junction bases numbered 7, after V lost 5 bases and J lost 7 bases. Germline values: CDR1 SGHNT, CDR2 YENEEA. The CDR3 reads CASSPSAGVGELFF. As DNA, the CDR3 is TGTGCCAGCAGCCCCTCGGCGGGAGTCGGGGAGCTGTTTTTT.

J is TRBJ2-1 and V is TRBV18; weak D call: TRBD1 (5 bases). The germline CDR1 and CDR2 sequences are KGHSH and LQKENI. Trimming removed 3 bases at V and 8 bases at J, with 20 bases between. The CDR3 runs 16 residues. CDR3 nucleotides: TGTGCCAGCTCACCTAGACAGATCTCAGCTACGGATGAGCAGTTCTTC. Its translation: CASSPRQISATDEQFF.